Reported below is one T cell receptor (beta chain). A read error is possible here, since a much larger clone lies one base away. As TCR cDNA was made by 5'RACE template switching, a universal primer site and UMIs were added. TCRdb fed the 5' RACE reads into MiXCR, producing one record per CDR3 protein. The repertoire holds 46,000 or so distinct CDR3 sequences, with just under 6.5% as singletons. The sample is drawn from a study of T cells after yellow fever vaccination. Whole-study context: Based on CD3, CD45RA, CCR7 and CD95, EM, EMRA, CM and Tscm memory subsets were sorted. Study results and caveats: A limited proportion of clonotypes was detected within both the CD4 and CD8 compartments.

Germline CDR1 MNHEY, CDR2 SVGEGT. This CDR3 has 13 residues. The TCR was taken from a man aged 25-40 years who received the YFV17D yellow fever vaccine. The chain joins TRBV6-2 or TRBV6-3 to TRBJ2-1; the match to TRBD2 covers 11 bases. Sequenced here: PBMCs, either bulk or a sorted T-cell subset (CD4+, CD8+, memory, or dextramer-sorted; not recorded which), sampled 45 days after the yellow fever booster vaccination. DNA for the CDR3: TGTGGCAGCAGTTATGGACTAGCGGGCGAGCAGTTCTTC. Translated, it gives CGSSYGLAGEQFF.